This T cell receptor beta chain was recorded in a study of Ad26.COV2.S vaccination and SARS-CoV-2 variants. Profiling relied on immunoSEQ multiplex PCR, and the TCRdb table lists in-frame clones only, not all of them. This table holds 430,000 or so clones, 75% to 95% found once. Treatment meaning: 15 to 20 received Ad26.COV2.S at low or high dose, single or two shots; about five received placebo; per-sample allocation not given. Repertoires come from day 63 after the first vaccine or placebo injection. This clonotype originated in a person aged 18 to 59 who received the Ad26.COV2.S COVID-19 vaccine or a placebo. The sequencing used peripheral blood, collected in a trial of Ad26.COV2.S vaccine versus placebo.

CDR3 in amino acids: CASRLSGGRSYEQYF. The DNA for the CDR3 is TGCGCCAGCAGGTTGTCAGGGGGTCGGTCCTACGAGCAGTACTTC. The chain carries TRBV5-1 and TRBJ2-7; TRBD1 matches at 7 bases. V shed 5 bases, J shed 1 base, and the junction held 9 bases outside the gene matches. The germline CDR1 and CDR2 sequences are SGHRS and YFSETQ. This CDR3 is built from 15 residues.